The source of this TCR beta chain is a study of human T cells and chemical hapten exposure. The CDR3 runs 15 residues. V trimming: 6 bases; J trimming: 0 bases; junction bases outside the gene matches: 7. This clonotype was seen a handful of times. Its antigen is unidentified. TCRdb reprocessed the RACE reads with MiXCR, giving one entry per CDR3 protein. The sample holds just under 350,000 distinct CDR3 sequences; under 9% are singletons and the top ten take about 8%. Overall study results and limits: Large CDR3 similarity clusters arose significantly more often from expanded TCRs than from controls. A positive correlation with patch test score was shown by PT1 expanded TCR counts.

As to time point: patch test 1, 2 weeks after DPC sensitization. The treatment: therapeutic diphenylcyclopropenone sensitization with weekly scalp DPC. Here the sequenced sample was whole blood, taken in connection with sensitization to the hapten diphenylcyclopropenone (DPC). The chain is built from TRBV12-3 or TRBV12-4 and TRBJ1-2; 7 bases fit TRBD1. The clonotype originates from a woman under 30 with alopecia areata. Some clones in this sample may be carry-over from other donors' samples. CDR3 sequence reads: CASSLRGIPNYGYTF. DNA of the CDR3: TGTGCCAGCAGCCTCAGGGGGATCCCTAACTATGGCTACACCTTC.